This T cell receptor (beta chain) was recorded in a study of control samples from healthy donors and cancer patients. Libraries were prepared by immunoSEQ multiplex PCR; TCRdb keeps only in-frame clonotypes and omits some of them. Of some 190,000 clones listed, about 90% are singletons. This clone was counted a single time. Sequencing used blood. The receptor was derived from a man aged 25-40 years in good health.

CDR3 amino acids: CASSQDSGGANEKLFF. For the CDR3, the DNA is TGCGCCAGCAGCCAAGATAGCGGAGGGGCAAATGAAAAACTGTTTTTT. The rearrangement joins TRBV4-1 to TRBJ1-4, with a weak D call TRBD1 (5 bases). CDR1 is MGHRA and CDR2 is YSYEKL in the germline V gene. The CDR3 spans 16 residues. V lost 0 bases and J 5 bases, leaving 13 bases between the germline ends.